These 4 T cell receptor beta chains were sequenced from one sample in a study of blood T cell repertoires in COVID-19. Assay used: immunoSEQ multiplex PCR; TCRdb lists only in-frame clones, some missing. The sample includes around 120,000 clones, about two thirds seen only once; the top ten take about 0.84%. Sequencing used peripheral blood. All receptors come from a human donor with acute or convalescent COVID-19. The donor label of this sample is uncertain.

The genes are TRBV5-6 and TRBJ2-3, with D possibly matching TRBD1 (5 bases). Germline-derived CDR1 and CDR2 are SGHDT and YYEEEE. The CDR3 has 16 residues. V was cut by 3 bases and J by 0 bases, with 14 bases left in between. The CDR3 spells CASSSLGHTSTDTQYF. The CDR3 DNA sequence: TGTGCCAGCAGCTCCTTAGGACATACTAGCACAGATACGCAGTATTTT.

The rearrangement uses TRBV6-2 or TRBV6-3 and TRBJ2-2, with D possibly TRBD1 on 6 matching bases. V lost 2 bases, J lost 11 bases, and 15 bases lay in between. CDR3 size: 14 residues. Per the germline V gene, CDR1 is MNHEY and CDR2 is SVGEGT. The CDR3 coding sequence is TGTGCCAGCAGTTACCTTACAGGGTCCCGCGAGCTGTTTTTT. This translates into CASSYLTGSRELFF.

The V and J genes are TRBV10-2 and TRBJ1-2, with TRBD1 matching over 7 bases. This CDR3 contains 17 residues. CDR1 is WSHSY, CDR2 SAAADI, per germline. Trimming removed 5 bases from V and 2 bases from J; junction bases left unmatched: 14. DNA for the CDR3: TGCGCCAGCAGTTCCCTGTCCCGGGACAGCCTAAACTATGGCTACACCTTC. Its protein is CASSSLSRDSLNYGYTF.

The CDR3 DNA reads TGTGCCAGCAGCTCTGGACTAGACCGATCCAATGAGCAGTTCTTC. Translating gives CASSSGLDRSNEQFF. V gene TRBV5-6 combines with J gene TRBJ2-1; TRBD2 matches at 7 bases. The CDR3 has 15 amino acids. The germline V gene encodes CDR1 SGHDT and CDR2 YYEEEE. Trimming took 3 bases from V and 6 from J; bases not matched to a gene: 9.